One and the same sample provided the 19 T cell receptor beta chains below, sequenced in a study of identical twins. TCRdb re-derived calls from the 5' RACE reads in MiXCR, one entry per CDR3 protein. The table records hundreds of thousands of distinct CDR3 sequences, 20% to 25% of them present only once. The sample was also reused in another study, on T cells expressing NK-cell markers.

Sequences were obtained from CD4+ T cells sorted from blood. These receptors all stem from a woman between 18 and 29 years old in good health.

This clonotype was seen a handful of times. The gene calls are TRBV12-3 or TRBV12-4 and TRBJ1-2; possible D gene TRBD1, 6 bases. The CDR3 length is 13 residues. Trimming took off 1 base at V and 4 bases at J, with 7 bases between the two ends. The CDR3 loop reads CASSLGDTYGYTF. The CDR3 nucleotides read TGTGCCAGCAGTTTAGGGGACACCTATGGCTACACCTTC.

The J gene is TRBJ2-5, the V gene TRBV5-1; a possible D gene is TRBD2 (7 bases). Trimming removed 9 bases at V and 4 bases at J, with 19 bases between. The CDR3 totals 14 residues. CDR1 is SGHRS and CDR2 is YFSETQ in the germline V gene. CDR3 amino acids: CATGGPAGGETQYF. CDR3 DNA sequence: TGCGCCACCGGGGGGCCAGCGGGTGGAGAGACCCAGTACTTC.

The V and J genes are TRBV6-5 and TRBJ1-1; D not resolved. This CDR3 is 11 amino acids long. Germline V lookup: CDR1 MNHEY, CDR2 SVGAGI. V lost 2 bases and J 9 bases, leaving 7 bases between the germline ends. The CDR3 DNA follows: TGTGCCAGCAGTTACGGGCCCCAAGCTTTCTTT. It is translated as CASSYGPQAFF.

The V and J genes are TRBV10-3 and TRBJ1-5, with a weak D call TRBD1 (6 bases). Trimming pared 10 bases from V and 1 base from J, leaving 17 bases between. Germline CDR1 reads ENHRY; CDR2 reads SYGVKD. The CDR3 runs to 15 residues. CDR3 sequence: CATAGGPESNQPQHF. Written as DNA, the CDR3 is TGTGCCACCGCCGGGGGGCCTGAGAGCAATCAGCCCCAGCATTTT.

There are many counts of this clonotype. CDR3 DNA sequence: TGTGCCAGCAGCACCCGGAGTGGTCAGCCCCAGCATTTT. This codes for CASSTRSGQPQHF. The rearrangement links TRBV5-6 to TRBJ1-5; D ambiguous. CDR1 SGHDT and CDR2 YYEEEE come from the germline V gene. Trimming removed 4 bases from V and 6 bases from J, with 11 bases in between. The CDR3 length is 13 residues.

The table lists this clonotype with a few counts. The chain is built from TRBV6-6 and TRBJ2-4; D is ambiguous. V lost 10 bases, J lost 5 bases, and 0 bases lay in between. The germline V gene encodes CDR1 MNHNY and CDR2 SVGAGI (reference sequence). This CDR3 has 8 amino acids. CDR3 DNA sequence: TGTGCCAAAAACATTCAGTACTTC. Translation: CAKNIQYF.

This clonotype was detected only a few times. The chain employs TRBV20-1 and TRBJ2-7, with D unclear. V lost 5 bases to trimming and J lost 1 base, with 6 bases between them. Per germline, CDR1 DFQATT and CDR2 SNEGSKA (reference sequence). The CDR3 sequence is 11 residues long. CDR3 protein: CSASRSYEQYF. The CDR3 nucleotides read TGCAGTGCTTCCCGGTCCTACGAGCAGTACTTC.

V gene TRBV7-2 combines with J gene TRBJ2-1; no reliable D call. Trimming took off 5 bases at V and 7 bases at J, with 12 bases between the two ends. This CDR3 comprises 13 residues. Per germline, CDR1 SGHTA and CDR2 FQGNSA. CDR3 coding DNA: TGTGCCAGCAGCCCCCCCTCCTCAAATGAGCAGTTCTTC. Amino acid sequence: CASSPPSSNEQFF.

This clonotype has more than one count but fewer than ten. This chain connects TRBV12-3 or TRBV12-4 to TRBJ2-3; TRBD2 matches at 10 bases. The CDR3 has 16 amino acids. With V trimmed by 3 bases and J by 4 bases, 7 bases remained unmatched. Written as DNA, the CDR3 is TGTGCCAGCAGTTTCTGGGCTAGCGGGAGTCCAGATACGCAGTATTTT. It translates to CASSFWASGSPDTQYF.

The gene calls are TRBV24-1 and TRBJ2-1; 12 nucleotides align to TRBD1. CDR3 size: 15 residues. The V segment lost 3 bases and the J segment 6 bases; nucleotides outside the gene matches: 2. Germline values: CDR1 KGHDR, CDR2 SFDVKD. CDR3 sequence: CATSDPGQGANEQFF. The CDR3 DNA is TGTGCCACCAGTGATCCGGGACAGGGGGCCAATGAGCAGTTCTTC.

The sample holds one count of this clonotype. CDR3 bases: TGTGCCAGCAGTCCGCTAGACAGGGGTTACCAGCCCCAGCATTTT. Amino acids: CASSPLDRGYQPQHF. The chain combines TRBV6-2 or TRBV6-3 with TRBJ1-5; 8 bases agree with TRBD1. The CDR3 consists of 15 residues. Trimming took 5 bases from V and 7 from J; bases not matched to a gene: 10. In germline, CDR1 is MNHEY, CDR2 SVGEGT.

The gene calls are TRBV10-3 and TRBJ2-5; no clear D. Trimming removed 1 base from V and 2 bases from J, with 11 bases in between. Germline values: CDR1 ENHRY, CDR2 SYGVKD. The CDR3 extends over 15 amino acids. CDR3 DNA sequence: TGTGCCATCAGTGAGTTCGGCGGCAGGCAAGAGACCCAGTACTTC. Translating gives CAISEFGGRQETQYF.

This clonotype was detected only once. The V gene is TRBV20-1, the J gene TRBJ2-7; D is unclear. Germline CDR1 is DFQATT and CDR2 is SNEGSKA (reference sequence). The CDR3 is 15 amino acids. Trimming cost V 3 bases and J 2 bases, with 17 bases left between them. CDR3 in amino acids: CSASYGSLTTYEQYF. CDR3 nucleotide sequence: TGCAGTGCTAGTTATGGGTCGCTAACCACCTACGAGCAGTACTTC.

The gene calls are TRBV5-1 and TRBJ2-5; tentative D call: TRBD2 (5 bases). CDR1 and CDR2 (germline): SGHRS, YFSETQ. The V gene lost 5 bases and the J gene lost 1 base, with 12 bases spanning the gap. This CDR3 has 14 residues. The CDR3 loop is CASRAASLQETQYF. The DNA of the CDR3 is TGCGCCAGCAGGGCTGCTAGCCTCCAAGAGACCCAGTACTTC. The full variable domain, with the rest looked up from reference TRBV5-1 and TRBJ2-5, is KAGVTQTPRYLIKTRGQQVTLSCSPISGHRSVSWYQQTPGQGLQFLFEYFSETQRNKGNFPGRFSGRQFSNSRSEMNVSTLELGDSALYLCASRAASLQETQYFGPGTRLLVL.

This clonotype was detected a few times. The chain has TRBV5-1 and TRBJ2-2; D gene uncertain. The germline V gene encodes CDR1 SGHRS and CDR2 YFSETQ. The CDR3 runs to 14 residues. Trimming took 1 base from V and 6 from J, leaving 10 bases between them. The CDR3 spells CASSLLQTAGELFF. CDR3 coding DNA: TGCGCCAGCAGCTTGTTACAGACGGCCGGGGAGCTGTTTTTT.

The chain combines TRBV5-1 with TRBJ2-5; D might be TRBD2 (6 bases). Trimming removed 0 bases at V and 5 bases at J, with 14 bases between. Per the germline V gene, CDR1 is SGHRS and CDR2 is YFSETQ. CDR3 length: 15 residues. CDR3 nucleotide sequence: TGCGCCAGCAGCTTGGTGGGACTCCAAGGGGAGACCCAGTACTTC. It is translated as CASSLVGLQGETQYF.

This sequence joins TRBV9 and TRBJ2-1, with 16 nucleotides matching TRBD2. The CDR3 is 18 amino acids. Germline values: CDR1 SGDLS, CDR2 YYNGEE. V lost 5 bases, J lost 4 bases, and 9 bases stayed unmatched. In DNA form, the CDR3 reads TGTGCCAGCAGTCCTGGGACTAGCGGGAGGGCCGGTTACAATGAGCAGTTCTTC. This codes for CASSPGTSGRAGYNEQFF. Combining the CDR3 with reference TRBV9 and TRBJ2-1 gives the whole variable domain DSGVTQTPKHLITATGQRVTLRCSPRSGDLSVYWYQQSLDQGLQFLIQYYNGEERAKGNILERFSAQQFPDLHSELNLSSLELGDSALYFCASSPGTSGRAGYNEQFFGPGTRLTVL.

A few counts support this clonotype. The genes are TRBV5-1 and TRBJ1-2, with D possibly matching TRBD1 (6 bases). This CDR3 spans 14 amino acids. CDR1 SGHRS and CDR2 YFSETQ come from the germline V gene. V lost 5 bases and J 2 bases, leaving 13 bases between the germline ends. The DNA for the CDR3 is TGCGCCAGCAGACAAGGACAGACCAACTATGGCTACACCTTC. It is translated as CASRQGQTNYGYTF.

This clonotype was seen at least ten times. The chain has TRBV18 and TRBJ2-7; unclear D gene. CDR3 size: 12 residues. V lost 8 bases and J lost 0, with 8 bases in between. The V gene's germline CDR1 is KGHSH and CDR2 LQKENI. The CDR3 sequence: CASSPPSYEQYF. In nucleotides, the CDR3 is TGTGCCAGCAGCCCCCCCTCCTACGAGCAGTACTTC. Complete variable domain (other parts from reference TRBV18 and TRBJ2-7): NAGVMQNPRHLVRRRGQEARLRCSPMKGHSHVYWYRQLPEEGLKFMVYLQKENIIDESGMPKERFSAEFPKEGPSILRIQQVVRGDSAAYFCASSPPSYEQYFGPGTRLTVT.